A single sample gave rise to the 31 T cell receptor beta chains below, sequenced in a study of Ad26.COV2.S vaccination and SARS-CoV-2 variants. Stated treatment: about 20 received Ad26.COV2.S at low or high dose, single or two shots; several received placebo; per-sample allocation not given. Samples analyzed were those drawn on day 63 after the first vaccine or placebo injection. Libraries were prepared by immunoSEQ multiplex PCR; TCRdb keeps only in-frame clonotypes and omits some of them. The table shows more than 300,000 clones, with about 82% occurring only once. Sequences were derived from peripheral blood, sampled in a trial of Ad26.COV2.S vaccine versus placebo. Receptors were obtained from a person aged 18-60 years who received the Ad26.COV2.S COVID-19 vaccine or a placebo.

The rearrangement links TRBV4-1 to TRBJ2-1; D is undetermined. This CDR3 region has 15 residues. The germline V gene encodes CDR1 MGHRA and CDR2 YSYEKL. The V end lost 2 bases, the J end lost 0 bases, and 8 bases lay between the germline ends. The chain's CDR3 is CASSQYLGSYNEQFF. The CDR3 DNA is TGCGCCAGCAGCCAATACCTGGGCTCCTACAATGAGCAGTTCTTC.

The chain links TRBV6-1 to TRBJ1-3; D may be TRBD1 (6 bases). CDR3 size: 16 residues. Deletions cut 0 bases from V and 8 bases from J, with 17 bases between. CDR1 and CDR2 from the germline V gene are MNHNS and SASEGT. The CDR3 protein is CASSEALRGHRDTIYF. The CDR3 coding sequence is TGTGCCAGCAGTGAAGCGCTTCGGGGACACCGGGACACCATATATTTT.

This sequence joins TRBV7-3 and TRBJ1-2; 9 bases match TRBD1. CDR1 and CDR2 (germline): SGHTA, FQGTGA. There are 14 residues in the CDR3. V trimming: 6 bases; J trimming: 5 bases; junction bases outside the gene matches: 7. CDR3 DNA sequence: TGTGCCAGCAGTCCCGGGACAGGGCTTTATGGCTACACCTTC. Protein product: CASSPGTGLYGYTF.

The CDR3 coding sequence is TGTGCCAGCTCACAAGGACAGGGGAACTACGAGCAGTACTTC. This encodes CASSQGQGNYEQYF. The chain couples TRBV18 to TRBJ2-7, with 9 bases aligning to TRBD1. The CDR3 sequence is 14 residues long. Germline CDR1 KGHSH, CDR2 LQKENI. Germline trimming cut 4 bases from V and 3 bases from J; bases unmatched to any gene: 4.

This clone appeared once. DNA for the CDR3: TGTGCCATCAGAAGGGGACTAGCGAGCGGGGAGACCCAGTACTTC. Residues: CAIRRGLASGETQYF. This rearrangement joins TRBV10-3 to TRBJ2-5, with 10 bases fitting TRBD2. The length of the CDR3 is 15 residues. The trim removed 6 bases at V and 5 bases at J, leaving 9 bases unmatched. Per the germline V gene, CDR1 is ENHRY and CDR2 is SYGVKD.

This sequence joins TRBV7-3 and TRBJ2-5; 9 nucleotides align to TRBD1. This CDR3 spans 14 amino acids. V was clipped by 4 bases and J by 9 bases; unmatched bases: 9. The germline V gene has CDR1 SGHTA and CDR2 FQGTGA. DNA for the CDR3: TGTGCCAGCAGCTCAACGACAGGGGGGACTCCCCAGTACTTC. Translating it yields CASSSTTGGTPQYF. Drawing the rest from reference TRBV7-3 and TRBJ2-5, the complete variable domain is GAGVSQTPSNKVTEKGKYVELRCDPISGHTALYWYRQSLGQGPEFLIYFQGTGAADDSGLPNDRFFAVRPEGSVSTLKIQRTERGDSAVYLCASSSTTGGTPQYFGPGTRLLVL.

This chain links TRBV5-1 with TRBJ1-2, with 7 nucleotides matching TRBD1. Germline trimming cut 5 bases from V and 0 bases from J; bases unmatched to any gene: 10. CDR3 length: 16 residues. Germline assignment: CDR1 SGHRS and CDR2 YFSETQ. CDR3 protein: CASRVSVGTANYGYTF. CDR3 nucleotides: TGCGCCAGCAGGGTCTCCGTCGGGACAGCTAACTATGGCTACACCTTC.

Of note for this clone: The same CDR3 also results from other DNA sequences found in this sample. CDR3 DNA: TGTGCCAGCAGTTTGGGGGAGACCCAGTACTTC. Translated, it gives CASSLGETQYF. The chain recombines TRBV27 with TRBJ2-5; D gene unclear. Germline V gene sequence: CDR1 MNHEY, CDR2 SMNVEV (reference sequence). The V and J ends lost 3 bases and 5 bases respectively, with 4 bases between them. The length of the CDR3 is 11 residues.

V usage is TRBV12-3 or TRBV12-4 and J usage is TRBJ1-3; TRBD1 aligns across 8 bases. The CDR3 is 11 amino acids. V shed 6 bases and J 14 bases; nucleotides not matched to a gene: 6. The CDR3 here is CASRADRAVYF. The CDR3 bases are TGTGCCAGCAGGGCGGACAGGGCGGTATATTTT.

The chain employs TRBV9 and TRBJ2-1; 7 bases map to TRBD2. Germline V gene data show CDR1 as SGDLS and CDR2 as YYNGEE. The CDR3 consists of 13 residues. Trimming took 6 bases from V and 1 from J; bases not matched to a gene: 1. Here the CDR3 DNA reads TGTGCCAGCATCGGGGGGTCCTACAATGAGCAGTTCTTC. Its translation is CASIGGSYNEQFF.

V usage is TRBV19 and J usage is TRBJ2-1, with 8 bases identical to TRBD1. Losses at the gene ends were 5 bases for V and 3 bases for J; bases not matched to a gene: 9. The germline V gene encodes CDR1 LNHDA and CDR2 SQIVND (reference sequence). The CDR3 loop spans 16 amino acids. The CDR3 sequence is CASSPRDRGGYNEQFF. CDR3 DNA sequence: TGTGCCAGTAGTCCCCGAGACAGGGGAGGCTACAATGAGCAGTTCTTC. Supplemented by reference TRBV19 and TRBJ2-1, the full variable domain reads DGGITQSPKYLFRKEGQNVTLSCEQNLNHDAMYWYRQDPGQGLRLIYYSQIVNDFQKGDIAEGYSVSREKKESFPLTVTSAQKNPTAFYLCASSPRDRGGYNEQFFGPGTRLTVL.

J is TRBJ2-1 and V is TRBV19; D remains ambiguous. This CDR3 is built from 13 residues. Germline V gene data show CDR1 as LNHDA and CDR2 as SQIVND (reference sequence). The V and J ends lost 5 bases and 6 bases respectively, with 11 bases between them. CDR3 protein: CASSEGPANEQFF. Written as DNA, the CDR3 is TGTGCCAGTAGTGAAGGGCCGGCCAATGAGCAGTTCTTC.

This clone was seen a few times. The V and J genes are TRBV11-3 and TRBJ1-2; no clear D gene. The germline V and J ends were trimmed by 2 bases and 10 bases, with 17 bases remaining between them. Germline loops: CDR1 SGHNT, CDR2 YENEEA. This CDR3 has 14 residues. The CDR3, as DNA: TGTGCCAGCAGCTTACTGACCGGCGATTGGGACTACACCTTC. Amino acid sequence: CASSLLTGDWDYTF. Full variable domain (outside the CDR3, taken from reference TRBV11-3 and TRBJ1-2): EAGVVQSPRYKIIEKKQPVAFWCNPISGHNTLYWYLQNLGQGPELLIRYENEEAVDDSQLPKDRFSAERLKGVDSTLKIQPAELGDSAVYLCASSLLTGDWDYTFGSGTRLTVV.

This clone was found a few times. Other nucleotide sequences from this sample produce the same CDR3. The chain links TRBV2 to TRBJ2-7, with TRBD1 matching 11 bases. The CDR3 has 13 amino acids. V dropped 4 bases and J dropped 6; count of bases not matched to a gene: 2. Germline CDR1 reads SNHLY; CDR2 reads FYNNEI. The DNA for the CDR3 is TGTGCCAGCAGTGGGACAGGGGGCTTCGAGCAGTACTTC. This sequence encodes CASSGTGGFEQYF.

The V call is TRBV4-2, the J call TRBJ1-2; D is unresolved. The length of the CDR3 is 15 residues. Trimming cost V 0 bases and J 0 bases, with 8 bases left between them. Per the germline V gene, CDR1 is LGHNA and CDR2 is YNFKEQ. In DNA form, the CDR3 reads TGTGCCAGCAGCCAAGAAGAGGGTTCTAACTATGGCTACACCTTC. It yields the protein CASSQEEGSNYGYTF.

This clone was found a few times. The rearrangement uses TRBV7-9 and TRBJ2-7; 12 bases fit TRBD1. The junction had 9 bases not matched to a gene; V was cut back by 5 bases and J by 7 bases. Germline V gene lookup returns CDR1 SEHNR and CDR2 FQNEAQ (reference sequence). The CDR3 is made up of 15 amino acids. The CDR3 region has the DNA TGTGCCAGCAGCAGACCGGGACAGGGGGCGGGGGAGCAGTACTTC. This codes for CASSRPGQGAGEQYF.

The genes are TRBV7-2 and TRBJ2-6; TRBD1 matches 10 bases. The germline CDR1 and CDR2 sequences are SGHTA and FQGNSA. Trimming cost V 5 bases and J 2 bases; bases outside gene matches: 6. The CDR3 is 17 residues long. The CDR3 nucleotides are TGTGCCAGCAGCCCTCGACAGGGGGCAGCTGGGGCCAACGTCCTGACTTTC. Protein: CASSPRQGAAGANVLTF.

The chain carries TRBV9 and TRBJ2-5; D remains ambiguous. The length of the CDR3 is 15 residues. Trimming shortened V by 3 bases and J by 4 bases, and 16 bases separated the two germline ends. Germline CDR1 is SGDLS and CDR2 is YYNGEE. The DNA of the CDR3 is TGTGCCAGCAGCGCCCGTCGGTGGGTTGGAGAGACCCAGTACTTC. Its translation is CASSARRWVGETQYF.

V is TRBV6-5 and J is TRBJ1-4, with D unresolved. Deletions cut 2 bases from V and 4 bases from J, with 11 bases between. Looked up from germline, CDR1 is MNHEY and CDR2 is SVGAGI. The CDR3 is 15 residues long. The CDR3 nucleotides read TGTGCCAGCAGTTACACGGGATACGGTAATGAAAAACTGTTTTTT. The encoded protein is CASSYTGYGNEKLFF.

In this sample, this clone turned up once. The rearrangement uses TRBV27 and TRBJ1-6; the D gene is possibly TRBD1 (6 bases). With 5 bases removed from V and 7 bases from J, the gap between germline ends came to 15 bases. CDR1 and CDR2 from the germline V gene are MNHEY and SMNVEV (reference sequence). The CDR3 has 15 residues. The CDR3 DNA follows: TGTGCCAGCAGTCTACTACAGGGAAAAAATTCACCCCTCCACTTT. It yields the protein CASSLLQGKNSPLHF.

The rearrangement joins TRBV5-4 to TRBJ2-7; D gene unclear. V shed 4 bases and J shed 3 bases, with 20 bases lying between them. Per the germline V gene, CDR1 is SGHNT and CDR2 is YYREEE (reference sequence). The CDR3 length is 16 residues. DNA of the CDR3: TGTGCCAGCAGCCCCGGGTCACCCCGGGCGGACTACGAGCAGTACTTC. Protein sequence: CASSPGSPRADYEQYF.

This clone was observed a few times. The CDR3 nucleotides read TGTGCCAGCAGCTTAAACGTGGTTGAGAATTCACCCCTCCACTTT. Its protein is CASSLNVVENSPLHF. The J gene is TRBJ1-6, the V gene TRBV7-9; D uncertain. Trimming left V 2 bases short and J 7 bases short, with 12 bases between. Per the germline V gene, CDR1 is SEHNR and CDR2 is FQNEAQ (reference sequence). The CDR3 runs to 15 residues. The full variable domain, rest sourced from reference TRBV7-9 and TRBJ1-6, is DTGVSQNPRHKITKRGQNVTFRCDPISEHNRLYWYRQTLGQGPEFLTYFQNEAQLEKSRLLSDRFSAERPKGSFSTLEIQRTEQGDSAMYLCASSLNVVENSPLHFGNGTRLTVT.

The CDR3 loop is CASSNPGPGQGADEQYF. CDR3 nucleotide sequence: TGTGCCAGCAGCAACCCGGGACCGGGACAGGGGGCCGACGAGCAGTACTTC. This sequence joins TRBV5-4 and TRBJ2-7, with 12 nucleotides matching TRBD1. The CDR3 is 17 residues long. V lost 4 bases to trimming and J lost 5 bases; unmatched junction nucleotides: 13. Germline V CDR1 and CDR2: SGHNT, YYREEE (reference sequence).

The chain is built from TRBV5-1 and TRBJ2-1; 11 bases fit TRBD2. CDR3 length equals 18 residues. Germline CDR1 and CDR2: SGHRS and YFSETQ. V lost 4 bases, J lost 0 bases, and 9 bases stayed unmatched. The CDR3 loop is CASSDVAGGSSSYNEQFF. The CDR3 bases are TGCGCCAGCAGCGATGTAGCGGGGGGGTCGAGCTCCTACAATGAGCAGTTCTTC.

This clone appeared a single time. This chain uses TRBV28 with TRBJ2-7; 10 bases are a match to TRBD1. The V gene end was trimmed by 6 bases and the J gene end by 7 bases; junction bases not matched to a gene: 21. This CDR3 is built from 18 residues. Germline values: CDR1 MDHEN, CDR2 SYDVKM. CDR3 region: CASSRPGTGVWASGEQYF. For the CDR3, the DNA is TGTGCCAGCAGCCGTCCCGGGACAGGGGTATGGGCCTCGGGAGAGCAGTACTTC.

The chain employs TRBV5-1 and TRBJ2-3; 15 bases match TRBD2. Trimming removed 0 bases from V and 6 bases from J; junction bases left unmatched: 5. CDR3 size: 17 residues. Germline-derived CDR1 and CDR2 are SGHRS and YFSETQ. CDR3 nucleotide sequence: TGCGCCAGCAGCTTGGCCGGGACTAGCGGGGGGTTGGATACGCAGTATTTT. Its protein product is CASSLAGTSGGLDTQYF.

This clone is a singleton in its sample. The V call is TRBV6-5, the J call TRBJ1-5; D is ambiguous. Germline CDR1 reads MNHEY; CDR2 reads SVGAGI. Trimming cost V 5 bases and J 0 bases, with 11 bases left between them. The CDR3 has 15 residues. CDR3 sequence (DNA): TGTGCCAGCAGTCCATACACGGATAGCAATCAGCCCCAGCATTTT. This gives the protein CASSPYTDSNQPQHF.

This clone has just a few counts. The V and J genes are TRBV25-1 and TRBJ1-5; tentatively, D is TRBD1 (6 bases). V lost 3 bases to trimming and J lost 1 base, with 13 bases between them. The germline gives CDR1 MGHDK, CDR2 SYGVNS. There are 16 residues in the CDR3. The CDR3 loop reads CASSDGGGASNQPQHF. The CDR3 nucleotides read TGTGCCAGCAGTGATGGGGGGGGCGCGAGCAATCAGCCCCAGCATTTT.

V gene TRBV4-1 combines with J gene TRBJ1-2, with D possibly matching TRBD1 (6 bases). The CDR3 contains 15 residues. Germline V gene data show CDR1 as MGHRA and CDR2 as YSYEKL. Trimming pared 0 bases from V and 4 bases from J, leaving 12 bases between. In DNA, the CDR3 is TGCGCCAGCAGCCAAGAACAGGGTCCACTCTATGGCTACACCTTC. Translating gives CASSQEQGPLYGYTF.

V and J are TRBV14 and TRBJ1-6; D ambiguous. Germline V lookup: CDR1 SGHDN, CDR2 FVKESK. CDR3 length: 15 amino acids. The V and J ends lost 6 bases and 6 bases respectively, with 15 bases between them. DNA of the CDR3: TGTGCCAGCAGACCAAAGGAGGGATCTAATTCACCCCTCCACTTT. Its protein is CASRPKEGSNSPLHF. The full variable domain, with the rest looked up from reference TRBV14 and TRBJ1-6, is EAGVTQFPSHSVIEKGQTVTLRCDPISGHDNLYWYRRVMGKEIKFLLHFVKESKQDESGMPNNRFLAERTGGTYSTLKVQPAELEDSGVYFCASRPKEGSNSPLHFGNGTRLTVT.

The chain couples TRBV4-1 to TRBJ2-1, with 7 positions matching TRBD1. Germline-derived CDR1 and CDR2 are MGHRA and YSYEKL. V lost 4 bases and J lost 7; bases outside the gene matches: 10. The length of the CDR3 is 15 residues. CDR3 bases: TGCGCCAGCAGCCGCTCCGGACAGGAACAAAATGAGCAGTTCTTC. This encodes CASSRSGQEQNEQFF.